The source of this T cell receptor beta chain is a study of graft-versus-host responses after intestinal transplantation. The wider study: Multivisceral, liver-intestinal, or isolated intestinal transplants were given to recipients. The recipients all started with anti-thymocyte globulin induction and then took tacrolimus and steroids for about three years.

A remark on this clone: Its antigen is unknown.

Overall study findings and caveats: GvH clonotypes were identified within recipient marrow, with a subset emerging first in ileum or blood. Some patients had graft-donor T cell macrochimerism. In their allografts, the ratios of graft-versus-host to host-versus-graft T cell clones were high.

TCRdb's table, derived via immunoSEQ multiplex PCR, lists solely in-frame clones and lacks some. The sample lists 130,000 or so clones; more than 90% were seen once. The CDR3 extends over 13 amino acids. V gave up 4 bases and J gave up 5 bases; unmatched junction bases: 2. Per the germline V gene, CDR1 is MGHRA and CDR2 is YSYEKL. This sequence originates from a human donor who received an intestinal transplant. Source: unstimulated CD4+ T cells sorted from spleen or lymph node cells, taken before intestinal transplant. V and J are TRBV4-1 and TRBJ1-1, with 9 bases lining up with TRBD1. The DNA of the CDR3 is TGCGCCAGCAGCCCCGACAGGGGGACTGAAGCTTTCTTT. This encodes CASSPDRGTEAFF.